This T cell receptor (beta chain) originates from a study of vaccination and CD4 T cells after COVID-19. Study context: Sampling after COVID took place at a median of around 91 days (range 35 to 161) following diagnosis.

Only a few counts were recorded for this clonotype. As yet, its antigen is unknown. Trimming stripped 3 bases from V and 2 bases from J, with 7 bases between. This CDR3 is 12 amino acids long. From germline, CDR1 is DFQATT and CDR2 SNEGSKA (reference sequence). CD4+ T cells that had been cultured provided DNA sequenced with the Oncomine TCR Beta short-read assay. TCRdb re-analysed the PCR reads in MiXCR, keeping a single row per CDR3 protein. In the table there are 2,500 to 3,500 distinct CDR3 sequences, about 29% of which are singletons. The treatment was: roughly 10-day PBMC culture with coronavirus spike peptide pools or control peptides (ViraFEST assay). CD4+ T-cell collection from the unexposed donor predated the COVID-19 pandemic (2011-2018).

The source is a human donor in good health. V is TRBV20-1 and J is TRBJ1-1; D not resolved. Input material: CD4+ T cells from blood, cultured in vitro. CDR3 loop: CSASWRNTEAFF. CDR3 nucleotide sequence: TGCAGTGCTAGTTGGCGAAACACTGAAGCTTTCTTT.